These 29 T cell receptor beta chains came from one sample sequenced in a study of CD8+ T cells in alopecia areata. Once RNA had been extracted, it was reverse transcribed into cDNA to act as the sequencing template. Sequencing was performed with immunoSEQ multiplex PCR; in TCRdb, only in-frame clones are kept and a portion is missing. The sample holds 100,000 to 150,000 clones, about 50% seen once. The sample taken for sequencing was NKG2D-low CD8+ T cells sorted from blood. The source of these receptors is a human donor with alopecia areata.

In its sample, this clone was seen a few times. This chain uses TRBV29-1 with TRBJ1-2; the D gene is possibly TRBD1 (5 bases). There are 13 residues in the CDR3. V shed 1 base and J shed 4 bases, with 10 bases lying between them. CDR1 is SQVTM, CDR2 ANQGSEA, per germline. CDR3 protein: CSVEARTPYGYTF. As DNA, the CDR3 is TGCAGCGTTGAAGCGCGGACACCCTATGGCTACACCTTC.

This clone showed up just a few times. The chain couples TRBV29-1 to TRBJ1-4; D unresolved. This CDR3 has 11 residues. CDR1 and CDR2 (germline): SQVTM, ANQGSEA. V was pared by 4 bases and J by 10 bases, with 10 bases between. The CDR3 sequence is CSVAAEGKLFF. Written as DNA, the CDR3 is TGCAGCGTTGCAGCTGAGGGAAAACTGTTTTTT.

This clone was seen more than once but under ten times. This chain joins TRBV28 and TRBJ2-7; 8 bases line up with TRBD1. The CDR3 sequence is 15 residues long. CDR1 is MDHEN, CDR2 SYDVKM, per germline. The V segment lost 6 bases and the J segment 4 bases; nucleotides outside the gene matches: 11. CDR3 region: CASSSGQGGWYEQYF. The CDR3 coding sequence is TGTGCCAGCAGCTCCGGACAGGGAGGATGGTACGAGCAGTACTTC.

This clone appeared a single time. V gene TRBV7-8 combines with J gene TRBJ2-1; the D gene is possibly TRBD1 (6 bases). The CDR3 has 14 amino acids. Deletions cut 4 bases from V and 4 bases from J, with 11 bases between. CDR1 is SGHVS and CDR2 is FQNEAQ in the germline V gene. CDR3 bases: TGTGCCAGCAGCTGGACAGAGCTTTACAATGAGCAGTTCTTC. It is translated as CASSWTELYNEQFF.

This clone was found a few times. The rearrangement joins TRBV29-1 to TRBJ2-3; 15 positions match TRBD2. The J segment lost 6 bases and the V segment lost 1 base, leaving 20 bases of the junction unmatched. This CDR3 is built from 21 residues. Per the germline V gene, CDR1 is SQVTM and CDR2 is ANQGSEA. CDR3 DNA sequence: TGCAGCGTTGAAGGCTCATCCCGGGGACTAGCGGGAGGCCTCGGTTCCGATACGCAGTATTTT. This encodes CSVEGSSRGLAGGLGSDTQYF.

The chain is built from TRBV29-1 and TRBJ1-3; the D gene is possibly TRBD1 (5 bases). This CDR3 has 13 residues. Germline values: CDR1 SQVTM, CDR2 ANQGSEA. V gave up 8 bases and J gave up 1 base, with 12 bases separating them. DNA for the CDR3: TGCAGCACACCGGACACATCTGGAAACACCATATATTTT. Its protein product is CSTPDTSGNTIYF.

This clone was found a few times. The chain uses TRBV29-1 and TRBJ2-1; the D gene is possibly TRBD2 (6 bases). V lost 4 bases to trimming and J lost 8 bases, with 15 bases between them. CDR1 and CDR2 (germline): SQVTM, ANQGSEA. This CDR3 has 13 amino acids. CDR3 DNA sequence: TGCAGCGTTGTTCCACCGGAGGGGCATGAGCAGTTCTTC. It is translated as CSVVPPEGHEQFF.

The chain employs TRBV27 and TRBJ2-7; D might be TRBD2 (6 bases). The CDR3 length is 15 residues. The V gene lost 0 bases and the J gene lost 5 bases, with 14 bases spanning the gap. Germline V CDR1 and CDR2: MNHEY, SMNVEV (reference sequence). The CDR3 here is CASSLSWGGGHEQYF. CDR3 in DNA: TGTGCCAGCAGTTTATCTTGGGGAGGAGGCCACGAGCAGTACTTC.

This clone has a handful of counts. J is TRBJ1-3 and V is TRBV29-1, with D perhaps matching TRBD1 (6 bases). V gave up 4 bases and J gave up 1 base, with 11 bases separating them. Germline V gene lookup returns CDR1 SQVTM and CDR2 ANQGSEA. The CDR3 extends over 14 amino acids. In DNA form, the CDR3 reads TGCAGCGTTGCGGGAGGGACATCTGGAAACACCATATATTTT. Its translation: CSVAGGTSGNTIYF. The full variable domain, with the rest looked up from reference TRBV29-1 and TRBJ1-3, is SAVISQKPSRDICQRGTSLTIQCQVDSQVTMMFWYRQQPGQSLTLIATANQGSEATYESGFVIDKFPISRPNLTFSTLTVSNMSPEDSSIYLCSVAGGTSGNTIYFGEGSWLTVV.

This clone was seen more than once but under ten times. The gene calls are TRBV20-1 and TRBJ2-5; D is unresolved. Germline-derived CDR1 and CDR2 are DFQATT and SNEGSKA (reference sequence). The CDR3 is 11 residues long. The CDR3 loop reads CSCDLQETQYF. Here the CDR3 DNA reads TGCAGCTGCGACCTACAAGAGACCCAGTACTTC.

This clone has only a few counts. The CDR3: CASSVSLSYNEQFF. Written as DNA, the CDR3 is TGTGCCAGCAGTGTGAGTCTCTCCTACAATGAGCAGTTCTTC. This chain connects TRBV2 to TRBJ2-1; D remains ambiguous. The CDR3 spans 14 residues. V shed 4 bases and J shed 0 bases, with 7 bases lying between them. From germline, CDR1 is SNHLY and CDR2 FYNNEI.

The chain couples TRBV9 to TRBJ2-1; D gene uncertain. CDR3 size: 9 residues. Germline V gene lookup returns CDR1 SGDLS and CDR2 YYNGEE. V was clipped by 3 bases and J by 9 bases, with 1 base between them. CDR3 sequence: CASSAEQFF. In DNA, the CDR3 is TGTGCCAGCAGCGCTGAGCAGTTCTTC.

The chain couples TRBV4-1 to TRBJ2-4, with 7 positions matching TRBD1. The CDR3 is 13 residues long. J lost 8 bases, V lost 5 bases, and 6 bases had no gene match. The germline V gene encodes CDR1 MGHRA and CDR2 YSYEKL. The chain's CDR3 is CASSFRTGDIQYF. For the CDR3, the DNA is TGCGCCAGCAGCTTCCGGACAGGTGACATTCAGTACTTC.

In DNA form, the CDR3 reads TGCAGCGTGGGGGGACAGGGAGCAGAAGAGACCCAGTACTTC. It yields the protein CSVGGQGAEETQYF. This rearrangement joins TRBV29-1 to TRBJ2-5; TRBD1 matches 9 bases. The V segment lost 6 bases and the J segment 3 bases; nucleotides outside the gene matches: 8. The CDR3 runs to 14 residues. CDR1 and CDR2 from the germline V gene are SQVTM and ANQGSEA.

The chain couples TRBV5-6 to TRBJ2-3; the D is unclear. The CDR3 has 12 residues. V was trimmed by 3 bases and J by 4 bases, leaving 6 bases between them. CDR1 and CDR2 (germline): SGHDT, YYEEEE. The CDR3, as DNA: TGTGCCAGCAGCTACCCGTCAGATACGCAGTATTTT. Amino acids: CASSYPSDTQYF. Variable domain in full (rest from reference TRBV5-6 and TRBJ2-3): DAGVTQSPTHLIKTRGQQVTLRCSPKSGHDTVSWYQQALGQGPQFIFQYYEEEERQRGNFPDRFSGHQFPNYSSELNVNALLLGDSALYLCASSYPSDTQYFGPGTRLTVL.

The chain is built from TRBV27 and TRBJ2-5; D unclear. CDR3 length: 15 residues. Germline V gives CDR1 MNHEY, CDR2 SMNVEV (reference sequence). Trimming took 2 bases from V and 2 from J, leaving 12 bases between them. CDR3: CASSLRQTIQETQYF. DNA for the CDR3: TGTGCCAGCAGTTTACGCCAAACGATTCAAGAGACCCAGTACTTC.

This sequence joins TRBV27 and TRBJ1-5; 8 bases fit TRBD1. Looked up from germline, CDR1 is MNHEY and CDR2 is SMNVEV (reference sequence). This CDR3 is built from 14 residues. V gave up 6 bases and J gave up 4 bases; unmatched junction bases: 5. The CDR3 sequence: CASRDRDWNQPQHF. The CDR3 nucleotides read TGTGCCAGCAGGGACAGGGATTGGAATCAGCCCCAGCATTTT.

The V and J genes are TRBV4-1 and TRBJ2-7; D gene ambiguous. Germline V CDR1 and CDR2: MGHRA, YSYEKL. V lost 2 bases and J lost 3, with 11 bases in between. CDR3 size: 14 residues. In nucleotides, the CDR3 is TGCGCCAGCAGCCAAACTTGGCAAGACTACGAGCAGTACTTC. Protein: CASSQTWQDYEQYF.

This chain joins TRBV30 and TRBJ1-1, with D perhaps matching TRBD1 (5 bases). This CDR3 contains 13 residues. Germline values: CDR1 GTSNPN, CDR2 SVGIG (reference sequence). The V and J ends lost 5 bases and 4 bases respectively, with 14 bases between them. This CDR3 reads CAWAYTGVTEAFF. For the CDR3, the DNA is TGTGCCTGGGCTTACACGGGGGTCACTGAAGCTTTCTTT.

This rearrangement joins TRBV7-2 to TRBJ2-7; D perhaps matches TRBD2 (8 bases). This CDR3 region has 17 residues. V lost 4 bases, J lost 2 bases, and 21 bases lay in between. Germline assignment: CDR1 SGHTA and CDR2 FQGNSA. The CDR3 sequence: CASSSPPRGRGAYEQYF. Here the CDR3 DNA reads TGTGCCAGCAGCTCCCCGCCGAGGGGGCGGGGGGCCTACGAGCAGTACTTC.

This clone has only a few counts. This chain's CDR3 is CSVETSRDGENIQYF. In DNA form, the CDR3 reads TGCAGCGTTGAGACTTCCCGGGACGGTGAAAACATTCAGTACTTC. The chain combines TRBV29-1 with TRBJ2-4, with D possibly called TRBD1 or TRBD2 (5 bases each). CDR3 length equals 15 residues. Germline values: CDR1 SQVTM, CDR2 ANQGSEA. The V gene lost 3 bases and the J gene lost 5 bases, with 17 bases spanning the gap.

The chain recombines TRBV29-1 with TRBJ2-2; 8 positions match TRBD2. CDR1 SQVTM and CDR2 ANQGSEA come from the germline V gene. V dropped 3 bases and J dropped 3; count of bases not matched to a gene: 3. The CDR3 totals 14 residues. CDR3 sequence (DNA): TGCAGCGTTGATTTAGCGGGACACACCGGGGAGCTGTTTTTT. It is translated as CSVDLAGHTGELFF.

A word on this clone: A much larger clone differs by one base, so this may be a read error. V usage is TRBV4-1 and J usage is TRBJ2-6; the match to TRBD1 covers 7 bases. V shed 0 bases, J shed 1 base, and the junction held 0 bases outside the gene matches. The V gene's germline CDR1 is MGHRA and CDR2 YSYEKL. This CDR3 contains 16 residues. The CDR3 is CASSQEQGSGANVLTF. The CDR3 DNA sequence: TGCGCCAGCAGCCAAGAACAGGGGTCTGGGGCCAACGTCCTGACTTTC.

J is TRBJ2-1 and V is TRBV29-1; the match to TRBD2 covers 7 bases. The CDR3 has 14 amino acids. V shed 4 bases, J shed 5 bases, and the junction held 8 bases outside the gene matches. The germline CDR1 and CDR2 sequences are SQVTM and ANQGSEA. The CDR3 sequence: CSVVRDYGNNEQFF. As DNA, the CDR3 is TGCAGCGTTGTCCGGGACTACGGCAACAATGAGCAGTTCTTC.

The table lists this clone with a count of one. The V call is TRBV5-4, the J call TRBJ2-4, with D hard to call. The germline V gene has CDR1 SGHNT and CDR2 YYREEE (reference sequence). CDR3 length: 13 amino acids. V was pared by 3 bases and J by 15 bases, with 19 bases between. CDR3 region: CASSYGSQSPPYF. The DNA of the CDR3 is TGTGCCAGCAGCTATGGGTCTCAGTCACCGCCGTACTTC.

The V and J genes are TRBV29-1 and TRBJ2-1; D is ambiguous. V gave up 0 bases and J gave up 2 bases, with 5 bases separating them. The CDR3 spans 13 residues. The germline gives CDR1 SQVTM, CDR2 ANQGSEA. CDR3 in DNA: TGCAGCGTTGAAGACAGCCCCTACAATGAGCAGTTCTTC. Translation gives CSVEDSPYNEQFF.

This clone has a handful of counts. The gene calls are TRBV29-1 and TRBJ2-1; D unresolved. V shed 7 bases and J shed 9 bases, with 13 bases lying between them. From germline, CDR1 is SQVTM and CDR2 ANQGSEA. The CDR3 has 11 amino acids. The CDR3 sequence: CSDLSHGEQFF. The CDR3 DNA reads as TGCAGCGACCTGAGCCACGGTGAGCAGTTCTTC.

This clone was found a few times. The CDR3 region has the DNA TGTGCCAGCAGCCACCGGGCGTACCAAGAGACCCAGTACTTC. As protein: CASSHRAYQETQYF. This chain links TRBV5-6 with TRBJ2-5, with unresolved D. V shed 4 bases and J shed 0 bases, with 10 bases lying between them. The CDR3 is 14 amino acids. CDR1 SGHDT and CDR2 YYEEEE come from the germline V gene. The whole variable domain, remainder taken from reference TRBV5-6 and TRBJ2-5, is DAGVTQSPTHLIKTRGQQVTLRCSPKSGHDTVSWYQQALGQGPQFIFQYYEEEERQRGNFPDRFSGHQFPNYSSELNVNALLLGDSALYLCASSHRAYQETQYFGPGTRLLVL.

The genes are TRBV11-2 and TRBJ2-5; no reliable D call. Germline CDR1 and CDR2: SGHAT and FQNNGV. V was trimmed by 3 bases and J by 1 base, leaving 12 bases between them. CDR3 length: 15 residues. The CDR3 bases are TGTGCCAGCAGCTTCGGACGGTCCATCCAAGAGACCCAGTACTTC. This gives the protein CASSFGRSIQETQYF.